This T cell receptor beta chain was observed in a study of blood T cell repertoires in COVID-19. Germline V gene sequence: CDR1 MNHEY, CDR2 SVGAGI. V dropped 4 bases and J dropped 2 bases, with 18 bases sitting between them. The CDR3 has 16 residues. Method: immunoSEQ multiplex PCR; TCRdb's copy keeps in-frame clones and lacks some. Of roughly 300,000 clones detected, around 90% appear once; the ten largest clones hold over 8%. This clonotype originated in a man aged 18 to 29 with active or convalescent COVID-19. The chain couples TRBV6-5 to TRBJ2-7, with D possibly matching TRBD1 (6 bases). The source material was peripheral blood. CDR3 bases: TGTGCCAGCAGTTCATCACAGGGCCCCACCACCTACGAGCAGTACTTC. Protein sequence: CASSSSQGPTTYEQYF.